This TCR beta chain was recorded in a study of glioma-infiltrating T cells after dendritic cell vaccination. Produced via immunoSEQ multiplex PCR; TCRdb's table is partial and in-frame only. This sample carries about 64,000 clones, around 86% of them seen once, and the ten largest clones take around 9.6%. Looked up from germline, CDR1 is MGHDK and CDR2 is SYGVNS. This CDR3 comprises 13 residues. With 6 bases clipped from V and 4 bases from J, the junction kept 2 bases outside the gene matches. Specimen: blood, collected before dendritic cell vaccination. The sequence was obtained from a human donor with glioblastoma. The chain combines TRBV25-1 with TRBJ2-2, with 7 nucleotides matching TRBD1. CDR3 nucleotide sequence: TGTGCCAGCAGCACAGGGGTCACCGGGGAGCTGTTTTTT. It codes for CASSTGVTGELFF.